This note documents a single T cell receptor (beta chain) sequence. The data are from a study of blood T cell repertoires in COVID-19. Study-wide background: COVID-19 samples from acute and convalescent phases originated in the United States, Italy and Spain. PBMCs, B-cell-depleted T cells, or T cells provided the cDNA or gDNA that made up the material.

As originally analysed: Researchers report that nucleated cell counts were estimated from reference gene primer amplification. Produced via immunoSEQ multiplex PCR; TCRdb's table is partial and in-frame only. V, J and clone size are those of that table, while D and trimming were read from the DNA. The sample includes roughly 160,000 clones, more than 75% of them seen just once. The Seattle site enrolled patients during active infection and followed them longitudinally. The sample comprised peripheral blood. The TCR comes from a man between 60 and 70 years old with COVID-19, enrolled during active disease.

CDR3 nucleotide sequence: TGTGCCAGCAAACGGGACAATAGCAATCAGCCCCAGCATTTT. Encoded protein: CASKRDNSNQPQHF. The V gene is TRBV6-5, the J gene TRBJ1-5; possible D gene TRBD1, 6 bases. Germline CDR1 is MNHEY and CDR2 is SVGAGI. Trimming took 7 bases from V and 0 from J, leaving 10 bases between them. The CDR3 has 14 residues.